This TCR beta chain was captured in a study of the immune and genomic landscape of osteosarcoma (dated by TCRdb to about 2020). About the investigation overall: The overall cohort comprised around 49 pediatric and adult patients with high-grade osteosarcoma, with a median age at diagnosis of approximately 25 years (range about 5-90). To define immunogenic potential, the study profiled osteosarcoma specimens using whole genome, RNA and T-cell receptor sequencing along with immunohistochemistry and reverse phase protein arrays. Poor-risk disease was overrepresented in the cohort, as 73% of patients had an unfavorable pathologic response to standard therapy and approximately 67% had died. Patients in the overall cohort were roughly 60% male, and roughly 77% presented with localized disease at diagnosis. Three patients contributed a couple of samples from the same tumor site. TCR sequencing results were integrated with transcriptome, protein array and immunostaining data to characterize the osteosarcoma immunogenomic landscape. The goal of the study was to explain why immune checkpoint inhibitors show limited clinical activity in osteosarcoma.

TCR beta chain CDR3 regions were immunosequenced with the ImmunoSEQ Assay (Adaptive Biotechnologies). The published analysis was carried out like this. TCRB rearrangements, read counts, read proportions and gene usage were exported through the ImmunoSEQ Analyzer platform. Using productive rearrangements, T-cell clonality was calculated as 1 minus Pielou's evenness. In the clonal space homeostasis analysis, clonotypes were sorted into rare, small, medium, large or hyperexpanded (0.01 to 1 of the repertoire) bins. TCR productive clonality was compared across immune clusters C1, C2 and C3 using the Wilcoxon rank sum test. TCRdb took over this immuneACCESS table, retaining in-frame rearrangements with V and J assigned. Such tables are incomplete; in checked studies, under half of the missing clones stem from an unresolved V gene, and the remainder is unexplained. That table gives V, J and clone size, and the DNA gave D and trimming. The sample table holds some 470 clones, of which 70% to 85% were seen once. The top ten clones comprise roughly 10% of the sample.

The tumors sampled were post-treatment primary, local recurrence and metastasis specimens taken from patients with a poor prognosis. Frozen resected lung metastases of osteosarcoma were used as metastasis specimens. V loses 3 bases of germline sequence and J loses 5 bases, and the interval between the two ends is 12 bases. Taken from cysteine to phenylalanine, the CDR3 has 14 residues. The entry retains the CDR3 DNA only, 42 bases that are in frame from base 1. Taken from the germline V gene (reference sequence), the CDR1 and CDR2 loops are MNHEY and SMNVEV. This clone came up once. It lacks a known antigen. Base qualities were left out, and no much larger clone turns up one base away. Findings and caveats that apply to the study as a whole: In five cases a single hyperexpanded clone dominated the repertoire, and each of those five cases had fewer than 100 T-cell clonotypes. Sample size was not determined by any statistical method, because osteosarcoma is rare and every possible sample was collected. Alongside the frozen tumor specimens, matched blood was collected from only a couple of patients. Overall, productive TCR clonality was low, with a mean of 0.09 and a maximum of 0.3, which suggests limited clonal expansion of T cells. Rather than matched normal tissue, external data from normal skin and healthy peripheral blood provided the clonality benchmarks. Higher TCR productive clonality was observed in the immune-hot C3 cluster than in the cold C1 cluster, although TCR productive clonality remained low overall.

The source is a man aged 18 to 29 with osteosarcoma. The age is the age at diagnosis. Sequencing was carried out using metastatic tumor tissue from the lung. What the cell subset or site label conveys for this sample: lung metastasis of osteosarcoma. The chain couples TRBV27 to TRBJ2-3, and TRBD2 may be the D gene, going by 5 matching bases. The base sequence is TGTGCCAGCAGTTTCGGACTCTCCCTAGATACGCAGTATTTT. Translated, it gives CASSFGLSLDTQYF.